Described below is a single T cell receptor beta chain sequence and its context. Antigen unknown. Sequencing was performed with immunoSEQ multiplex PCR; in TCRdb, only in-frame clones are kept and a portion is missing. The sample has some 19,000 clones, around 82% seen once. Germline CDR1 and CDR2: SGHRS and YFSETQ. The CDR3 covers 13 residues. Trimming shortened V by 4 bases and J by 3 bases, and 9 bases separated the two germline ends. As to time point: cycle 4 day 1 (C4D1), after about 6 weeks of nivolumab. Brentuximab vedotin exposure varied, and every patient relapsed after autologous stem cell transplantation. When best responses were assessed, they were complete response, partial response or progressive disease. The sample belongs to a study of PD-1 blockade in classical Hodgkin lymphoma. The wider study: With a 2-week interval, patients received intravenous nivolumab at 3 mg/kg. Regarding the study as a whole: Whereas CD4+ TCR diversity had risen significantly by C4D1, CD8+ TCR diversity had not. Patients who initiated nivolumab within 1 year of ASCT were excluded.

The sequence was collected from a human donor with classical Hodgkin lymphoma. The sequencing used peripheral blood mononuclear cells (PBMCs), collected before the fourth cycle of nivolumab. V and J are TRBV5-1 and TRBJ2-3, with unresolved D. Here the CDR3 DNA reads TGCGCCAGCAGCGCAACTTGGACAGATACGCAGTATTTT. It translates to CASSATWTDTQYF.